This T cell receptor beta chain stems from a study of shared clonotypes between healthy human individuals (dated by TCRdb to 2018 to 2021). A note on the overall study: The cohort comprised two women and a few men aged 18 to 49 years. Leukapheresis yielded between about 0.85 and 9.5 billion PBMCs per donor. To estimate repertoire size and how much clonotypes are shared between individuals, the study performed deep sequencing of blood TCR repertoires from a few healthy adults. To increase sequencing depth and limit assay-specific biases, TCR repertoire library preparation and sequencing were carried out by different laboratories using diverse techniques. Per donor, three plates each were used for CD4 naive and CD4 memory, two for CD8 naive, and one for CD8 memory. Findings and caveats that apply to the study as a whole: Only blood was sampled, and tissue TCR repertoires likely differ from those in blood. Because the study included a small number of donors, the genetic and exposure-history diversity represented was limited. Naive subsets generally had larger estimated clonotype richness than memory subsets. Incomplete sequencing was indicated by rarefaction of sorted-subset datasets, despite the large sequencing depth. Pairwise subsampling led to the expectation that sequencing depth would affect the degree of clonotype sharing among donors. When a handful of donors were compared, the shared fraction of clonotypes was 5% to 6.5% for naive CD4, roughly 3.3% for naive CD8, 2% to 2.5% for memory CD4, and 0.35% to 0.4% for memory CD8. Compared with non-shared clonotypes, the clonotypes found in all four sorted-subset donors had higher generation probabilities.

Healthy HIV-negative adults with no recently reported acute infections or vaccinations were included as donors. All donors were Caucasian adults living in Nashville, Tennessee, USA. CD4+ T cells were enriched by magnetic negative selection; naive cells were then positively selected on CD45RA, and the negative fraction formed the memory subset. After blood collection by leukapheresis, PBMCs were isolated using Ficoll-Histopaque density gradient centrifugation and then cryopreserved in the vapor phase of liquid nitrogen. Purity and quantity of every magnetically sorted T cell population were checked by analytical flow cytometry. Each sorted fraction had its genomic DNA isolated and then quantified by UV absorbance on a Nanodrop 2000c. Sequences SNHLY (CDR1) and FYNNEI (CDR2) are obtained from the germline V gene. V is clipped by 5 bases and J by 8 bases, and the sequence between their germline boundaries is 9 bases long. Counted from cysteine to phenylalanine, this CDR3 has 12 amino acids. The entry retains the CDR3 DNA only, 36 bases that are in frame from base 1.

With regard to this clone: The target of this receptor is not known. One base away there is no much larger clone; base qualities are not given.

Using the deep immunoSEQ assay, multiplex PCR amplified TCR CDR3 regions from genomic DNA. For each cell subset, the extracted genomic DNA was distributed evenly across all wells of several immunoSEQ 96-well plates, and each plate served as one replicate. For sorted subsets, 200 ng of genomic DNA, equivalent to 30,000 or so T cell genomes, went into each replicate PCR. Purified libraries were measured with a Qubit 3.0 fluorometer, size-checked on a Bioanalyzer 2100, and measured again with the KAPA Library Quantification kit. Every immunoSEQ 96-well plate was sequenced on a separate single-read 150-cycle Illumina NextSeq 550 flow cell. The authors' pipeline ran thus. Because only junctional sequences without quality scores were contained in the immunoSEQ output, filtering matching that applied to full-length reads could not be performed. To assign V/J genes and CDR3, sequences were annotated against IMGT germline references using PyIR, a Python wrapper for IgBLAST v1.9. Any read was removed if the V/J assignment was weak (E-value above 1e-6), the CDR3 was missing, or the read contained stop codons, out-of-frame junctions, or ambiguous translated residues. V3J clonotypes were defined as sequences sharing the same inferred V gene, J gene, and CDR3 amino acid sequence. Percentage overlap between repertoires was calculated by dividing the number of shared unique clonotypes by the size of the smaller repertoire. Richness of each repertoire was evaluated using RTK rarefaction, the Chao1 estimator, and Recon v2.1 estimates of unobserved clonotypes. Generation probabilities for all TCRbeta clonotypes obtained by the gDNA method from four donors were computed using OLGA. TCRdb re-hosts the immuneACCESS table, in-frame sequences only. Its copies lack some clones; in the studies checked, an unresolved V gene accounts for under half of them, and the cause for the rest is not known. That table furnishes V, J and clone size, whereas the DNA furnished D and trimming. Present in this sample are roughly 2.5 million clones, more than 90% of which were seen just once. The top ten constitute about 0.13% of the sample.

The receptor was derived from a young man in good health. The chain uses TRBV2 and TRBJ2-2; perhaps TRBD1 is the D gene, with 6 bases matching. Sequencing was done on a sample of naive CD4+ T cells sorted from blood. The sample's cell subset or site label, in plain terms: CD45RA+ positively selected. For the CDR3, the sequence is CASSPGVGELFF. The DNA reads as follows: TGTGCCAGCAGTCCAGGGGTGGGGGAGCTGTTTTTT.